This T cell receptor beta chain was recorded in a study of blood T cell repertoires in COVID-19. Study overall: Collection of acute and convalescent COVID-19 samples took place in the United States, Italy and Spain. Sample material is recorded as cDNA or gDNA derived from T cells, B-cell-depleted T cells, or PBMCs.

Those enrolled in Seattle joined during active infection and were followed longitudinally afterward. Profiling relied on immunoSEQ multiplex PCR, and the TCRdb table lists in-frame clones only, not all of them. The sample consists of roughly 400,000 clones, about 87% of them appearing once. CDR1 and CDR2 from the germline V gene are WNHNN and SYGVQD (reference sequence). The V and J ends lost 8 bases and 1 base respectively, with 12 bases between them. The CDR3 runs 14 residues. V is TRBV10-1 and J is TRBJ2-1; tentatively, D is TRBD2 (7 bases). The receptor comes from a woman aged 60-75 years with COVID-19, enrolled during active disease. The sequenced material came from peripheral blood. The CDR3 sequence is CASPAGASYNEQFF. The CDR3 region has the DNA TGCGCCAGCCCTGCGGGGGCGTCCTACAATGAGCAGTTCTTC.